A selection of T cell receptor beta chains follows, all from one sample in a study of neurological immune-mediated disorders. Via MiXCR, TCRdb re-called the 5' RACE reads, giving one row per CDR3 protein. The repertoire has roughly 3,900 distinct CDR3 sequences, 30% to 35% of them found once; the top ten carry roughly two fifths. Sequences were obtained from CD8+ T cells from blood. The receptors shown here come from a man in his fifties with HTLV-1-associated myelopathy (HAM/TSP). Both conserved end residues are part of each CDR3. A D gene is named only where the DNA matches it firmly. The listing skips clone size in some rows; elsewhere it reads once, few, many or a size class.

V	D	size	J	CDR3	DNA
TRBV5-4	TRBD1	many	TRBJ2-3	CASTFGGQVSRNTQYF	TGTGCCAGCACCTTTGGAGGACAGGTCTCACGGAATACGCAGTATTTT
TRBV28	NA	NA	TRBJ1-5	CASSQRDAAGLILLQPQHF	TGTGCCAGCAGTCAGCGGGACGCTGCCGGTTTAATTTTGCTTCAGCCCCAGCATTTT
TRBV21-1	NA	many	TRBJ2-5	CASSPRDRGKQETQYF	TGTGCCAGCAGCCCACGGGACAGGGGGAAACAAGAGACCCAGTACTTC
TRBV20-1	NA	many	TRBJ2-3	CSAEGASGGLTDTQYF	TGCAGTGCTGAGGGGGCCAGCGGGGGCCTCACAGATACGCAGTATTTT
TRBV9	TRBD1	many	TRBJ1-1	CASSVVGTGALNTEAFF	TGTGCCAGCAGCGTAGTAGGGACAGGGGCACTGAACACTGAAGCTTTCTTT
TRBV20-1	NA	many	TRBJ2-3	CSARDPLAPTDTQYF	TGCAGTGCTAGAGATCCTCTAGCGCCCACAGATACGCAGTATTTT
TRBV7-9	NA	NA	TRBJ2-7	CASVEDSTSEQYF	TGTGCCAGTGTCGAGGACAGTACCTCCGAGCAGTACTTC
TRBV7-9	TRBD1	NA	TRBJ2-7	CASSPNRGHEQYF	TGTGCCAGCAGCCCAAACAGGGGACACGAGCAGTACTTC
TRBV7-9	TRBD1	many	TRBJ2-2	CASSPDRATTGELFF	TGTGCCAGCAGCCCGGACAGGGCGACCACCGGGGAGCTGTTTTTT
TRBV27	NA	NA	TRBJ2-1	CASSSGKYEQFF	TGTGCCAGCAGCTCCGGGAAGTATGAGCAGTTCTTC
TRBV3-1	NA	many	TRBJ2-7	CASSQVDKPTQYF	TGTGCCAGCAGCCAAGTGGACAAACCGACTCAGTACTTC
TRBV2	TRBD2	many	TRBJ2-3	CASSESVLAGNTDTQYF	TGTGCCAGCAGTGAAAGTGTCCTAGCGGGGAACACAGATACGCAGTATTTT
TRBV2	TRBD1	NA	TRBJ1-1	CASRVGQGNTEAFF	TGTGCCAGCAGGGTGGGACAGGGGAACACTGAAGCTTTCTTT
TRBV7-9	NA	many	TRBJ2-1	CASSLVSVSSYNEQFF	TGTGCCAGCAGCTTAGTTAGCGTCAGCTCCTACAATGAGCAGTTCTTC
TRBV12-3/TRBV12-4	TRBD1	many	TRBJ1-4	CASTKHSLLTGATNEKLFF	TGTGCCAGCACCAAACATTCACTTCTTACAGGGGCAACTAATGAAAAACTGTTTTTT
TRBV14	TRBD1	NA	TRBJ1-1	CASSENSKTRQGDTEAFF	TGTGCCAGCAGCGAAAATTCAAAGACCCGACAGGGGGACACTGAAGCTTTCTTT
TRBV7-8	NA	medium-sized	TRBJ1-3	CASSFGGSGNTIYF	TGTGCCAGCAGCTTCGGGGGTTCGGGAAACACCATATATTTT
TRBV12-3/TRBV12-4	TRBD1	NA	TRBJ1-5	CASSVGTDNQPQHF	TGTGCCAGCAGTGTCGGGACAGACAATCAGCCCCAGCATTTT
TRBV20-1	TRBD2	NA	TRBJ2-2	CSARDREKRGTNTGELFF	TGCAGTGCTAGAGATCGGGAGAAGCGGGGTACCAACACCGGGGAGCTGTTTTTT
TRBV6-5	NA	NA	TRBJ2-1	CASSSVLGPNHEQFF	TGTGCCAGCAGTTCCGTACTAGGGCCTAATCATGAGCAGTTCTTC
TRBV27	NA	few	TRBJ1-3	CASSLREGYSNTIYF	TGTGCCAGCAGTTTAAGGGAGGGGTATTCCAACACCATATATTTT
TRBV5-1	NA	many	TRBJ1-1	CASSRGGGTEAFF	TGCGCCAGCAGCCGCGGAGGTGGCACTGAAGCTTTCTTT
TRBV11-1	NA	medium-sized	TRBJ2-1	CASSLEDREQFF	TGTGCCAGCAGCTTAGAGGACCGGGAGCAGTTCTTC
TRBV7-2	TRBD1	NA	TRBJ2-7	CASSLKDRAGEQYF	TGTGCCAGCAGCCTAAAGGACAGGGCGGGAGAGCAGTACTTC
TRBV6-4	NA	many	TRBJ2-3	CASSEGHGTDTQYF	TGTGCCAGCAGTGAAGGACACGGCACAGATACGCAGTATTTT
TRBV7-9	NA	many	TRBJ2-2	CASSIRTVGELFF	TGTGCCAGCAGCATAAGGACGGTCGGGGAGCTGTTTTTT
TRBV20-1	TRBD2	once	TRBJ2-3	CSALAGGVDTQYF	TGCAGTGCACTAGCGGGGGGGGTAGATACGCAGTATTTT
TRBV6-5	TRBD2	NA	TRBJ2-3	CASSYTSGEEDTQYF	TGTGCCAGCAGTTACACTAGCGGGGAGGAAGATACGCAGTATTTT
TRBV29-1	TRBD2	many	TRBJ2-7	CSVNSERGYEQYF	TGCAGCGTTAACTCTGAGCGGGGCTACGAGCAGTACTTC
TRBV6-5	NA	large	TRBJ2-1	CASSTGAYEQFF	TGTGCCAGCAGCACCGGGGCGTATGAGCAGTTCTTC
TRBV6-6	TRBD1	medium-sized	TRBJ2-5	CATQAGTDQETQYF	TGTGCCACCCAGGCCGGGACAGACCAAGAGACCCAGTACTTC
TRBV29-1	TRBD1	NA	TRBJ1-1	CSASGTGSPEAFF	TGCAGCGCCTCCGGGACAGGGTCCCCTGAAGCTTTCTTT
TRBV5-1	NA	NA	TRBJ1-6	CASSLEGNNSPLHF	TGCGCCAGCAGCTTAGAGGGGAACAATTCACCCCTCCACTTT
TRBV2	NA	NA	TRBJ1-1	CASSEWGGVDTEAFF	TGTGCCAGCAGTGAATGGGGAGGGGTAGACACTGAAGCTTTCTTT
TRBV2	NA	many	TRBJ1-1	CASSERAIEAFF	TGTGCCAGCAGTGAGAGGGCCATTGAAGCTTTCTTT
TRBV6-5	NA	NA	TRBJ2-7	CASTPTLGSYEQYF	TGTGCCAGCACCCCGACTTTGGGCTCCTACGAGCAGTACTTC
TRBV28	TRBD1	NA	TRBJ2-1	CASRSTGQGNNEQFF	TGTGCCAGCAGGTCAACGGGACAGGGTAACAATGAGCAGTTCTTC
TRBV10-3	NA	NA	TRBJ2-2	CAISDRDTGEMFF	TGTGCCATCAGTGACAGAGACACCGGGGAGATGTTTTTT
TRBV2	NA	many	TRBJ2-1	CASNEGSSVNEQFF	TGTGCCAGCAACGAGGGGTCTAGCGTGAATGAGCAGTTCTTC
TRBV4-1	TRBD1	many	TRBJ1-3	CASSKKTGTGNTIYF	TGCGCCAGCAGCAAAAAGACAGGGACTGGAAACACCATATATTTT
TRBV10-3	TRBD1	NA	TRBJ2-7	CAISPRDRGDYEQYF	TGTGCCATCAGTCCTAGGGACAGGGGTGACTACGAGCAGTACTTC
TRBV4-3	TRBD1	NA	TRBJ2-1	CASRSGTGGRNEQFF	TGCGCCAGCCGCTCGGGGACAGGGGGCAGGAATGAGCAGTTCTTC